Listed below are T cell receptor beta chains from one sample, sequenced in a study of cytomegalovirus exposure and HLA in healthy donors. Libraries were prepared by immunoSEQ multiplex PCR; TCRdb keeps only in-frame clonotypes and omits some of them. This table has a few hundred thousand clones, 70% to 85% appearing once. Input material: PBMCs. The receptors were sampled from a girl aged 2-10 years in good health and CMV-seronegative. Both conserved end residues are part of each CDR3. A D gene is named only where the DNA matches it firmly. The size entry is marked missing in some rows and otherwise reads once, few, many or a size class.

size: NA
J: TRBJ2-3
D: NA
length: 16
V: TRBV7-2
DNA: TGTGCCAGCAGCCCCCAGCGGAACCTAAACACAGATACGCAGTATTTT
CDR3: CASSPQRNLNTDTQYF

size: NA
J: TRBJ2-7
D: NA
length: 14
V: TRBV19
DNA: TGTGCCAGTAGTATAGGCCAGCGGACCTACGAGCAGTACTTC
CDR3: CASSIGQRTYEQYF

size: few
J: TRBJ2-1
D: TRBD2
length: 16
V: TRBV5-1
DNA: TGCGCCAGCAGCCTGGGACTAGCGGTATCCTACAATGAGCAGTTCTTC
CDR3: CASSLGLAVSYNEQFF

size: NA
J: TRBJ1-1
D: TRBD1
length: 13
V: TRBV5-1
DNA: TGCGCCAGCCGACAGGGGGAGAACACTGAAGCTTTCTTT
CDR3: CASRQGENTEAFF

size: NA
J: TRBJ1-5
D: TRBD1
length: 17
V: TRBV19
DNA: TGTGCCACAAGGACAGGGAGGATTCGATTCGGCAATCAGCCCCAGCATTTT
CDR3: CATRTGRIRFGNQPQHF

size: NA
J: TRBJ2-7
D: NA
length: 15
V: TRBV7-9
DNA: TGTGCCAGCAGCTTAGGTCCGGACTACACTTACGAGCAGTACTTC
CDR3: CASSLGPDYTYEQYF

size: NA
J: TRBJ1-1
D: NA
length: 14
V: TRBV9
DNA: TGTGCCAGCAGCCCGACGGGGAGGAACACTGAAGCTTTCTTT
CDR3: CASSPTGRNTEAFF

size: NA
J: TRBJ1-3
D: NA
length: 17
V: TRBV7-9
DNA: TGTGCCAGCAGCTCTAATACCGACAGAGGCTCTGGAAACACCATATATTTT
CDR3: CASSSNTDRGSGNTIYF

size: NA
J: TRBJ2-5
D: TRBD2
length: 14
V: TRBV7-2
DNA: TGTGCCAGCAGTGGACTAGCGGGAATAGAGACCCAGTACTTC
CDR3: CASSGLAGIETQYF

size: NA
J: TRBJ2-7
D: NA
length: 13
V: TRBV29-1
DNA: TGCAGCGTGGAGGATCCCGTTGGGAGCGAGCAGTACTTC
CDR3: CSVEDPVGSEQYF

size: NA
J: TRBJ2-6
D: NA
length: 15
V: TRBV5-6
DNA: TGTGCCAGCAGCTTGGGGGGGGCTGGGGCCAACGTCCTGACTTTC
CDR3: CASSLGGAGANVLTF

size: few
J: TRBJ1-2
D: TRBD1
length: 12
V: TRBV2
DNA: TGTGCCAGCCGACCGGACAGGGCTGGCTACACCTTC
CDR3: CASRPDRAGYTF

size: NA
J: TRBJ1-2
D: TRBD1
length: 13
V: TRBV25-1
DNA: TGTGCCAGCAGTGAATCAGGGGGCTATGGCTACACCTTC
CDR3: CASSESGGYGYTF

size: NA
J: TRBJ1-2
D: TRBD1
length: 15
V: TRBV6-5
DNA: TGTGCCAGCAGTACACGACAGGGGGCTCCCGTGGGCTACACCTTC
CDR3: CASSTRQGAPVGYTF

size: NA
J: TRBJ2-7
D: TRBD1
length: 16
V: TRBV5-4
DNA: TGTGCCAGCAGCGGTGGCATTAGGACAGGGGGTTACGAGCAGTACTTC
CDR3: CASSGGIRTGGYEQYF

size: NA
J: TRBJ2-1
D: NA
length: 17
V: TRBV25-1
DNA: TGTGCCAGCAGTCTCCTCGGGGAGCAGGGGAGCTACAATGAGCAGTTCTTC
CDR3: CASSLLGEQGSYNEQFF

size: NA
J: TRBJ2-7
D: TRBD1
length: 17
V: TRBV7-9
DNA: TGTGCCAGCACCTCCGGACATTGGGGGCCAGGGGGCTACGAGCAGTACTTC
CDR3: CASTSGHWGPGGYEQYF

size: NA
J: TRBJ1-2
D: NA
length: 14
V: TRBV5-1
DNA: TGCGCCAGCAGCTTGGCCAGGCGGGGGCTGGGCTACACCTTC
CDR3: CASSLARRGLGYTF

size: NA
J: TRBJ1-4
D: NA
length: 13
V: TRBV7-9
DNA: TGTGCCAGCAGTGCAGGACTTAATGAAAAACTGTTTTTT
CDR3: CASSAGLNEKLFF

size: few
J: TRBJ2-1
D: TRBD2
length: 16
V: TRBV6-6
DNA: TGTGCCAGCAGTTACTCGATAGGGACTAGCGTTAATGAGCAGTTCTTC
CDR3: CASSYSIGTSVNEQFF

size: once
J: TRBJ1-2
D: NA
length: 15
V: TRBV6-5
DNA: TGTGCCAGCAGCCGCGGCGGGACGGCTAACTATGGCTACACCTTC
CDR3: CASSRGGTANYGYTF

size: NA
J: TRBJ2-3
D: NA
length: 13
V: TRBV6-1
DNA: TGTGCCAGCTTGGCTAGCGCCACAGATACGCAGTATTTT
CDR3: CASLASATDTQYF

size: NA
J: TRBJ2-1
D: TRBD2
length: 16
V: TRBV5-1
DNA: TGCGCCAGCAGTCCTGCCGGGACTAGCGGGACAAATGAGCAGTTCTTC
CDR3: CASSPAGTSGTNEQFF

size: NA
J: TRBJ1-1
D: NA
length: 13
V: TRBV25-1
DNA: TGTGCCAGCAGTCCCAGCGGGTACACTGAAGCTTTCTTT
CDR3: CASSPSGYTEAFF

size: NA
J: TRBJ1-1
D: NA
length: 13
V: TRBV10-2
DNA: TGCGCCAGTAAGAGACAACAAATCACTGAAGCTTTCTTT
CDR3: CASKRQQITEAFF

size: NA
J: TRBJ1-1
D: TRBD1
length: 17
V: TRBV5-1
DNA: TGCGCCAGCAGCTTGCTCTCACAGGGGGCTACTAACACTGAAGCTTTCTTT
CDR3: CASSLLSQGATNTEAFF